This T cell receptor beta chain was sequenced for a study of identical twins. Whole-study results and caveats: For monozygotic twins, models underestimated out-of-frame TCR alpha sharing. Partly confounded zero-insertion analyses could result from invariant MAIT and iNKT cells.

A universal primer site was incorporated via template switching, and the cDNA contained unique molecular identifiers. TCRdb used MiXCR to reprocess the 5' RACE reads, holding one entry per CDR3 protein. The sample gives approximately 630,000 distinct CDR3 sequences, 7.1% of which show up once; around 1.6% is in the top ten. Ten or more counts support this clonotype. Antigen specificity is unknown. This CDR3 has 15 residues. V lost 0 bases and J 12 bases, leaving 17 bases between the germline ends. These data were likewise used in another study, on yellow fever vaccine responses in identical twins.

The chain carries TRBV12-3 or TRBV12-4 and TRBJ1-4, with D possibly being TRBD1 (5 bases). The receptor was isolated from a woman between 18 and 30 years old in good health. Sequencing used PBMCs. Here the CDR3 DNA reads TGTGCCAGCAGTTTAGCGGGGGGATATCCCGCGGAACTGTTTTTT. Residues: CASSLAGGYPAELFF.